This T cell receptor beta chain is from a study of tumor and adjacent non-tumor tissue in lung cancer. The study, taken as a whole, reports: Higher tumor TCR diversity was associated with shorter survival. Tumor tissue had significantly higher TCR diversity than normal lung.

This clonotype has a handful of counts. What it binds is unknown. One end of the junction is discordant with germline, which a read error may explain. The library came from three nested PCR rounds adapted from ARM-PCR protocols. TCRdb re-analysed the multiplex PCR reads in MiXCR, keeping a single row per CDR3 protein. The sample consists of 70,000 to 90,000 distinct CDR3 sequences, around 74% of them appearing once. The V gene's germline CDR1 is SGHAT and CDR2 FQNNGV. The CDR3 runs to 19 residues. RNA was extracted from bulk tissue without any cell sorting. Between August and November 2014, newly diagnosed, chemotherapy-naive lung cancer patients underwent thoracic surgery in China.

The chain carries TRBV11-2 and TRBJ2-3; D is possibly TRBD2 (5 bases). Sequenced material: lung tumor tissue. The source is a woman in her 50s with non-small cell lung cancer. Here the CDR3 reads CASSLDVVGVGRGTDTQYF. The CDR3, as DNA: TGTGCCAGCAGCCTAGATGTAGTGGGAGTAGGACGTGGCACAGATACGCAGTATTTT.